Detailed here is one T cell receptor beta chain. The target antigen is unknown. Amplification used 60 Vbeta primers and 13 Jbeta primers. Clones were sequenced by immunoSEQ multiplex PCR, and TCRdb holds only the in-frame ones, with some missing. The table records about 140,000 clones, 70% to 85% of them present only once. The data stem from a study of cytomegalovirus exposure and HLA in healthy donors. Looking at the study overall: Under 90% of several hundred genotyped donors fell in the Caucasian-associated ancestry cluster.

The CDR3 runs 14 residues. CDR1 and CDR2 (germline): SGDLS, YYNGEE. Unmatched junction bases numbered 3, after V lost 0 bases and J lost 4 bases. Overall study findings and caveats: An assumption of roughly uniform sequencing depth across donors underlay the presence/absence analyses. Earlier analysis yielded a pattern in which most TCR beta V segments were productive about 87% or about 30% of the time.

This sequence was found in a man aged 25-45 years in good health and CMV-seropositive. Specimen: PBMCs. The chain links TRBV9 to TRBJ2-5, with 7 bases that match TRBD2. Here the CDR3 DNA reads TGTGCCAGCAGCGTAGGGGGGACTATAGAGACCCAGTACTTC. Translation gives CASSVGGTIETQYF. Full variable domain (rest looked up from reference TRBV9 and TRBJ2-5): DSGVTQTPKHLITATGQRVTLRCSPRSGDLSVYWYQQSLDQGLQFLIQYYNGEERAKGNILERFSAQQFPDLHSELNLSSLELGDSALYFCASSVGGTIETQYFGPGTRLLVL.